The 3 T cell receptor beta chains in this list originate from one sample, sequenced in a study of identical twins (dated by TCRdb to about 2016). Receptor libraries were prepared by 5' RACE. Sequencing relied on an Illumina HiSeq 2000. In TCRdb, the public reads were trimmed at Q25 with fastp and aligned with MiXCR, with productive beta chains retained. When rows share a CDR3 protein, they turn into one entry using the most common DNA and genes. In this sample the table shows 350,000 to 500,000 distinct CDR3 sequences, around 20% of which occur a single time. The top ten hold 9.5% to 15% of the sample. Input material: naive T cells sorted from blood. The label giving this sample's cell subset or site can be read as: cells isolated with a human naive T-cell isolation kit. These TCRs come from a man in his fifties or sixties in good health.

The chain is built from TRBV19 and TRBJ2-1; no firm D call. V lost 1 base and J lost 2, with 9 bases in between. This CDR3 contains 15 residues. CDR1 and CDR2 (germline): LNHDA, SQIVND (reference sequence). In DNA, the CDR3 is TGTGCCAGTAGTATAGCAACAGCCACCTACAATGAGCAGTTCTTC. It codes for CASSIATATYNEQFF.

This clonotype was recorded many times. The chain employs TRBV7-2 and TRBJ1-6, with no clear D. CDR3 length equals 12 residues. Germline CDR1 is SGHTA and CDR2 is FQGNSA. V was clipped by 4 bases and J by 7 bases, with 5 bases between them. CDR3 coding DNA: TGTGCCAGCAGCTCAAGGAATTCACCCCTCCACTTT. Amino acid sequence: CASSSRNSPLHF.

The J gene is TRBJ2-3, the V gene TRBV6-2 or TRBV6-3, with D tentatively TRBD2 (5 bases). CDR3 length: 15 residues. The V and J ends lost 2 bases and 0 bases respectively, with 9 bases between them. Per the germline V gene, CDR1 is MNHEY and CDR2 is SVGEGT. CDR3 in DNA: TGTGCCAGCAGTTACCTACTAGAGAGCACAGATACGCAGTATTTT. This encodes CASSYLLESTDTQYF.